The rows below give T cell receptor beta chains drawn from one sample of a study of blood T cell repertoires in COVID-19. Assay used: immunoSEQ multiplex PCR; TCRdb lists only in-frame clones, some missing. This sample has a few hundred thousand clones, with roughly 88% found just once. The sample was peripheral blood. These receptors were taken from a woman aged 45 to 65 with acute or convalescent COVID-19. Each CDR3 is given with its conserved first and last residue. The D gene is left open where the match is weak. Rows may omit the clone size; those that give it use once, few, many or a size class.

TRBJ1-1,NA,TRBV7-8,NA,CASSPKQGRVVVSIGTEAFF,TGTGCCAGCAGCCCAAAACAGGGAAGAGTTGTTGTCTCGATAGGGACTGAAGCTTTCTTT
TRBJ2-5,NA,TRBV4-2,once,CASSQAPVRGEETQYF,TGTGCCAGCAGCCAAGCCCCCGTTCGAGGCGAAGAGACCCAGTACTTC
TRBJ2-3,NA,TRBV19,NA,CASSMGALLDTQYF,TGTGCCAGTAGTATGGGGGCCTTACTAGATACGCAGTATTTT
TRBJ2-1,TRBD2,TRBV9,NA,CASSPGLAGSEQFF,TGTGCCAGCAGCCCGGGACTAGCGGGGAGTGAGCAGTTCTTC
TRBJ1-6,NA,TRBV30,few,CACSRRAMGGNSPLHF,TGTGCCTGTTCTCGGCGGGCGATGGGTGGTAATTCACCCCTCCACTTT
TRBJ2-7,TRBD2,TRBV5-5,NA,CASSSSSGSVGEQYF,TGTGCCAGCAGCAGTTCTAGCGGGAGCGTCGGGGAGCAGTACTTC
TRBJ2-1,TRBD1,TRBV5-5,NA,CASSLLRTGYNEQFF,TGTGCCAGCAGCTTATTAAGGACAGGGTACAATGAGCAGTTCTTC
TRBJ2-1,NA,TRBV7-3,NA,CASRWAGAGNEQFF,TGTGCCAGCAGGTGGGCAGGTGCGGGGAATGAGCAGTTCTTC
TRBJ2-3,TRBD2,TRBV18,NA,CASSPMAGADTQYF,TGTGCCAGCTCACCAATGGCGGGAGCAGATACGCAGTATTTT
TRBJ1-4,NA,TRBV28,NA,CASSPGGATNEKLFF,TGTGCCAGCAGCCCCGGGGGGGCAACTAATGAAAAACTGTTTTTT
TRBJ1-5,NA,TRBV2,NA,CASSTYSNQPQHF,TGTGCCAGCTCCACTTATAGCAATCAGCCCCAGCATTTT
TRBJ2-3,TRBD1,TRBV28,NA,CASYFRDRGTDTQYF,TGTGCCAGCTACTTCCGGGACAGGGGTACAGATACGCAGTATTTT
TRBJ1-2,NA,TRBV7-9,NA,CASSLVRAGDGYTF,TGTGCCAGCAGCTTAGTCAGGGCGGGGGATGGCTACACCTTC
TRBJ2-3,NA,TRBV30,NA,CAWERASSGPDTQYF,TGTGCCTGGGAGAGGGCCTCCTCCGGCCCAGATACGCAGTATTTT
TRBJ2-2,TRBD1,TRBV10-3,once,CAINKDRDGTGELFF,TGTGCCATCAACAAGGACAGGGACGGTACCGGGGAGCTGTTTTTT
TRBJ1-5,TRBD1,TRBV27,NA,CASSTGTGAQRSNQPQHF,TGTGCCAGCAGTACCGGGACAGGGGCACAGAGAAGCAATCAGCCCCAGCATTTT
TRBJ1-1,TRBD1,TRBV16,NA,CASSQSRGGGEAFF,TGTGCCAGCAGCCAATCCCGAGGGGGCGGTGAAGCTTTCTTT
TRBJ2-5,NA,TRBV11-2,NA,CASSLGGGETQYF,TGTGCCAGCAGCTTAGGTGGCGGAGAGACCCAGTACTTC
TRBJ2-5,TRBD1,TRBV7-3,NA,CASSLGQGAQETQYF,TGTGCCAGCAGCTTGGGACAGGGGGCGCAAGAGACCCAGTACTTC
TRBJ2-7,NA,TRBV7-5,few,CARSSLDRGTIYEQYF,TGTGCCAGAAGCAGTCTGGACAGGGGGACTATCTACGAGCAGTACTTC
TRBJ1-2,NA,TRBV5-4,NA,CASSSEGHYYGYTF,TGTGCCAGCAGCTCGGAAGGACACTACTATGGCTACACCTTC
TRBJ2-1,NA,TRBV27,NA,CASSLIGGYNEQFF,TGTGCCAGCAGTTTGATAGGGGGCTACAATGAGCAGTTCTTC
TRBJ2-3,TRBD2,TRBV24-1,NA,CATSDRLAGSTDTQYF,TGTGCCACCAGTGATAGACTAGCGGGGAGCACAGATACGCAGTATTTT
TRBJ2-1,NA,TRBV24-1,NA,CATSWDINNEQFF,TGTGCCACCAGTTGGGACATAAACAATGAGCAGTTCTTC
TRBJ1-6,NA,TRBV10-3,few,CAISTTRDSSYNSPLHF,TGTGCCATCAGTACCACAAGAGACAGCTCCTATAATTCACCCCTCCACTTT
TRBJ1-6,TRBD1,TRBV10-3,NA,CANSDRGDNSPLHF,TGTGCCAACTCGGACAGGGGAGATAATTCACCCCTCCACTTT
TRBJ1-2,NA,TRBV5-1,NA,CASSLDSGSGYTF,TGCGCCAGCAGCTTGGACTCAGGGTCTGGCTACACCTTC
TRBJ2-7,NA,TRBV7-2,NA,CASSLVQAYEQYF,TGTGCCAGCAGCTTAGTACAGGCCTACGAGCAGTACTTC
TRBJ2-7,NA,TRBV5-4,NA,CASSLSRQDSSYEQYF,TGTGCCAGCAGCTTGAGTAGACAGGACTCCTCCTACGAGCAGTACTTC
TRBJ2-2,NA,TRBV4-2,NA,CASSQETRMNTGELFF,TGTGCCAGCAGCCAAGAGACTAGGATGAACACCGGGGAGCTGTTTTTT
TRBJ2-3,TRBD1,TRBV5-1,NA,CASSRTGGLTDTQYF,TGCGCCAGCAGCCGTACAGGGGGGCTCACAGATACGCAGTATTTT
TRBJ2-1,TRBD2,TRBV27,NA,CASSSLGLAGEVNLRQFF,TGTGCCAGCAGTTCCCTCGGACTAGCGGGAGAGGTAAACCTGAGGCAGTTCTTC
TRBJ2-5,TRBD2,TRBV18,NA,CASSLGTSGEETQYF,TGTGCCAGCTCACTGGGGACTAGCGGGGAAGAGACCCAGTACTTC